This entry lists 19 T cell receptor beta chains sequenced from one sample in a study of blood T cell repertoires in COVID-19 (dated by TCRdb to about 2020). Library creation used the immunoSEQ multiplex PCR assay. TCRdb retrieved this table from immuneACCESS and kept in-frame rearrangements only. Not all clones are present; in checked studies, unresolved V genes account for under half, and no reason is known for the remainder. The sample table shows approximately 300,000 clones, and 85% to 95% are seen once. The ten most abundant clones make up 3.9% of the sample. Sample: PBMCs or T cells enriched from blood (not recorded which). Receptors were obtained from a woman in her twenties or thirties who had been exposed to COVID-19.

The gene calls are TRBV11-2 and TRBJ2-7, with TRBD2 matching 10 bases. This CDR3 has 16 amino acids. The J segment lost 0 bases and the V segment lost 5 bases, leaving 7 bases of the junction unmatched. The germline V gene has CDR1 SGHAT and CDR2 FQNNGV. The DNA for the CDR3 is TGTGCCAGCAGCCCGGAACTAGCGGGGATCTCCTACGAGCAGTACTTC. The encoded protein is CASSPELAGISYEQYF. The complete variable domain, with remaining parts taken from reference TRBV11-2 and TRBJ2-7, reads EAGVAQSPRYKIIEKRQSVAFWCNPISGHATLYWYQQILGQGPKLLIQFQNNGVVDDSQLPKDRFSAERLKGVDSTLKIQPAKLEDSAVYLCASSPELAGISYEQYFGPGTRLTVT.

The chain links TRBV4-2 to TRBJ1-4; 10 nucleotides line up with TRBD1. V shed 0 bases and J 7 bases; nucleotides not matched to a gene: 5. This CDR3 contains 16 residues. Germline V gene sequence: CDR1 LGHNA, CDR2 YNFKEQ. The CDR3 DNA reads TGTGCCAGCAGCCAAGATCGGGGGGACAGGGGTGAAAAACTGTTTTTT. It codes for CASSQDRGDRGEKLFF.

The J gene is TRBJ1-2, the V gene TRBV9; 8 nucleotides line up with TRBD1. In germline, CDR1 is SGDLS, CDR2 YYNGEE. The V gene end was trimmed by 0 bases and the J gene end by 7 bases; junction bases not matched to a gene: 11. The CDR3 sequence is 16 residues long. The chain's CDR3 is CASSVGPGGDRRGYTF. The CDR3 region has the DNA TGTGCCAGCAGCGTAGGGCCAGGGGGCGACCGACGTGGCTACACCTTC. The full variable domain, rest sourced from reference TRBV9 and TRBJ1-2, is DSGVTQTPKHLITATGQRVTLRCSPRSGDLSVYWYQQSLDQGLQFLIQYYNGEERAKGNILERFSAQQFPDLHSELNLSSLELGDSALYFCASSVGPGGDRRGYTFGSGTRLTVV.

The rearrangement links TRBV23-1 to TRBJ1-1; tentatively, D is TRBD1 (6 bases). TRBV23-1 is an open reading frame, and its role is uncertain. This CDR3 is built from 17 residues. V shed 2 bases and J shed 6 bases, with 22 bases lying between them. CDR3 nucleotide sequence: TGCGCCAGCAGTCAACACATACCCTCCGGACAGAAACCTGAAGCTTTCTTT. As protein: CASSQHIPSGQKPEAFF.

This rearrangement joins TRBV6-5 to TRBJ2-3; no definite D call. Germline CDR1 and CDR2: MNHEY and SVGAGI. The CDR3 covers 15 residues. The ends were cut back, 7 bases at V and 0 bases at J, with 14 bases in the middle. The CDR3 sequence is CASTVSTWSTDTQYF. The CDR3 DNA reads as TGTGCCAGCACGGTCTCCACTTGGAGCACAGATACGCAGTATTTT.

The rearrangement uses TRBV19 and TRBJ1-2; 7 bases are a match to TRBD1. The length of the CDR3 is 14 residues. Germline V gives CDR1 LNHDA, CDR2 SQIVND (reference sequence). Germline trimming cut 7 bases from V and 7 bases from J; bases unmatched to any gene: 12. The CDR3 region has the DNA TGTGCCAGTACCAGGGACAGTAAAAGGACTGGCTACACCTTC. Translating gives CASTRDSKRTGYTF.

The V gene is TRBV6-5, the J gene TRBJ1-2; a possible D gene is TRBD1 (6 bases). Trimming stripped 10 bases from V and 2 bases from J, with 11 bases between. The CDR3 extends over 12 amino acids. Per the germline V gene, CDR1 is MNHEY and CDR2 is SVGAGI. The DNA of the CDR3 is TGTGCCAACAGGGCCTGGAACTATGGCTACACCTTC. The encoded protein is CANRAWNYGYTF.

CDR3 sequence reads: CASSWTGGRSDGYTF. DNA for the CDR3: TGTGCCAGTAGTTGGACAGGGGGCCGATCTGATGGCTACACCTTC. The chain links TRBV19 to TRBJ1-2; 11 nucleotides match TRBD1. Germline V CDR1 and CDR2: LNHDA, SQIVND (reference sequence). J was trimmed by 6 bases and V by 5 bases; bases with no gene match: 8. The length of the CDR3 is 15 residues.

The gene calls are TRBV27 and TRBJ1-4; weak D call: TRBD1 (5 bases). CDR1 and CDR2 from the germline V gene are MNHEY and SMNVEV (reference sequence). The CDR3 extends over 16 amino acids. Trimming took 3 bases from V and 10 from J, leaving 21 bases between them. The CDR3: CASSLSASQGSGKLFF. The CDR3 DNA reads as TGTGCCAGCAGTTTGTCGGCATCGCAGGGATCTGGAAAACTGTTTTTT. The full variable domain, in which reference TRBV27 and TRBJ1-4 provide the parts outside the CDR3, is EAQVTQNPRYLITVTGKKLTVTCSQNMNHEYMSWYRQDPGLGLRQIYYSMNVEVTDKGDVPEGYKVSRKEKRNFPLILESPSPNQTSLYFCASSLSASQGSGKLFFGSGTQLSVL.

The chain recombines TRBV14 with TRBJ1-1; possible D gene TRBD1, 5 bases. CDR3 length equals 16 residues. V was trimmed by 2 bases and J by 4 bases, leaving 17 bases between them. The germline V gene encodes CDR1 SGHDN and CDR2 FVKESK. CDR3 sequence reads: CASSQSREGWSTEAFF. CDR3 nucleotide sequence: TGTGCCAGCAGCCAAAGCAGGGAAGGTTGGAGCACTGAAGCTTTCTTT.

V is TRBV6-6 and J is TRBJ1-6; D ambiguous. V was trimmed by 0 bases and J by 8 bases, leaving 8 bases between them. There are 14 residues in the CDR3. CDR1 is MNHNY and CDR2 is SVGAGI in the germline V gene (reference sequence). The CDR3 DNA sequence: TGTGCCAGCAGTTACTCGCCTCGGGATTCACCCCTCCACTTT. It translates to CASSYSPRDSPLHF.

This sequence joins TRBV18 and TRBJ1-1; 7 bases are shared with TRBD1. The V segment lost 6 bases and the J segment 3 bases; nucleotides outside the gene matches: 7. There are 14 residues in the CDR3. CDR1 KGHSH and CDR2 LQKENI come from the germline V gene. CDR3 in amino acids: CASSRGQPYTEAFF. CDR3 sequence (DNA): TGTGCCAGCTCCAGGGGACAGCCCTACACTGAAGCTTTCTTT.

The chain combines TRBV14 with TRBJ2-7; maybe TRBD2 (5 bases). Germline loops: CDR1 SGHDN, CDR2 FVKESK. Trimming took off 3 bases at V and 10 bases at J, with 19 bases between the two ends. The CDR3 spans 14 residues. The CDR3 sequence: CASSQSTAPGGQYF. CDR3 DNA: TGTGCCAGCAGCCAGTCAACGGCACCTGGAGGACAGTACTTC.

In its sample, this clone was seen once. V is TRBV7-8 and J is TRBJ2-5; TRBD2 agrees at 7 bases. The CDR3 spans 14 residues. Germline V gene data show CDR1 as SGHVS and CDR2 as FQNEAQ. The trim removed 2 bases at V and 11 bases at J, leaving 11 bases unmatched. CDR3 loop: CASSLPARREDQYF. As DNA, the CDR3 is TGTGCCAGCAGCTTACCAGCCCGTCGGGAGGATCAGTACTTC.

The genes are TRBV7-3 and TRBJ1-6; D is unresolved. Germline V gene data show CDR1 as SGHTA and CDR2 as FQGTGA. This CDR3 comprises 15 residues. Trimming took 8 bases from V and 0 from J, leaving 11 bases between them. In DNA, the CDR3 is TGTGCCAGCCCCTTCTGTTGCTCCTATAATTCACCCCTCCACTTT. It codes for CASPFCCSYNSPLHF.

The rearrangement links TRBV20-1 to TRBJ1-2; possible D gene TRBD1, 6 bases. Germline loops: CDR1 DFQATT, CDR2 SNEGSKA (reference sequence). There are 11 residues in the CDR3. Trimming took 3 bases from V and 8 from J, leaving 10 bases between them. The CDR3 sequence is CSARGAGGYTF. In DNA, the CDR3 is TGCAGTGCTAGGGGGGCTGGCGGCTACACCTTC.

The rearrangement joins TRBV19 to TRBJ1-1, with D unclear. V shed 5 bases and J shed 4 bases, with 14 bases lying between them. This CDR3 has 14 amino acids. Germline CDR1 reads LNHDA; CDR2 reads SQIVND (reference sequence). The CDR3 bases are TGTGCCAGTAGTGTAGTCCCGTCCCTCACTGAAGCTTTCTTT. Its protein product is CASSVVPSLTEAFF.

J is TRBJ1-2 and V is TRBV5-1; possibly TRBD1 for D (5 bases). There are 13 residues in the CDR3. Trimming pared 0 bases from V and 10 bases from J, leaving 13 bases between. CDR1 SGHRS and CDR2 YFSETQ come from the germline V gene. The CDR3 reads CASSLDGHTVYTF. Here the CDR3 DNA reads TGCGCCAGCAGCTTGGACGGACATACGGTCTACACCTTC.

This clone was detected only once. The chain couples TRBV11-1 to TRBJ1-1, with D uncertain. CDR1 is SGHAT and CDR2 is FQDESV in the germline V gene (reference sequence). Trimming took 4 bases from V and 5 from J, leaving 14 bases between them. The CDR3 spans 14 residues. In DNA, the CDR3 is TGTGCCAGCAGCTATCCGGGGTGGAGGACTGAAGCTTTCTTT. This codes for CASSYPGWRTEAFF.